The clone carrying this TCR beta chain showed up just once. This entry belongs to a study of T cell changes during pregnancy in multiple sclerosis. Using immunoSEQ multiplex PCR, the repertoire was profiled, and TCRdb retains in-frame clones only, with some absent. The sample lists about 69,000 clones, roughly 93% occurring once. Germline values: CDR1 SEHNR, CDR2 FQNEAQ (reference sequence). There are 15 residues in the CDR3. Trimming removed 6 bases from V and 1 base from J, with 13 bases in between. The sample in question was peripheral blood, obtained in the third trimester of pregnancy. This TCR was sampled from a female donor with multiple sclerosis, enrolled in a pregnancy study. The chain carries TRBV7-9 and TRBJ1-5; D is ambiguous. DNA of the CDR3: TGTGCCAGCAGTTCTGATTTGGCAAGCAATCAGCCCCAGCATTTT. Translation gives CASSSDLASNQPQHF.